Listed below are T cell receptor beta chains from one sample, sequenced in a study of blood T cell repertoires in COVID-19. Sequencing used immunoSEQ multiplex PCR; TCRdb keeps in-frame clones, though not all of them. This sample carries about 220,000 clones, approximately 84% of them seen once, and the ten largest clones take about 1.9%. Sequencing was performed on peripheral blood. The receptors originated from a man between 40 and 49 years old with active or convalescent COVID-19. The CDR3 runs from the conserved cysteine through the conserved F or W. The D gene is left open where the match is weak. Size values are once, few and many counts, or a class for expanded clones, and some rows have none.

D gene,clone size,V gene,J gene,CDR3 DNA,CDR3 protein
-,-,TRBV29-1,TRBJ1-1,TGCAGCGTTGAAGATAGCGGCGGGGCCCGTAACACTGAAGCTTTCTTT,CSVEDSGGARNTEAFF
-,-,TRBV19,TRBJ1-6,TGTGCCAGTAGTCCGGACAGTGGTATAGTTTCACCCCTCCACTTT,CASSPDSGIVSPLHF
TRBD2,-,TRBV6-5,TRBJ2-1,TGTGCCAGCAGGAGGACTAGCGGGAGTAACAATGAGCAGTTCTTC,CASRRTSGSNNEQFF
TRBD2,-,TRBV5-6,TRBJ2-1,TGTGCCAGCAGCTCGCCGGGACTAGCGTTCTTC,CASSSPGLAFF
-,-,TRBV19,TRBJ2-2,TGTGCCAGTAGTCCGGAGACTAGAGTAACGGGGGAGCTGTTTTTT,CASSPETRVTGELFF
-,-,TRBV29-1,TRBJ1-2,TGCAGCGTTAACATGGTCGACTATGGCTACACCTTC,CSVNMVDYGYTF
-,-,TRBV19,TRBJ1-3,TGTGCCAGTAGTCCAGGAAACACCATATATTTT,CASSPGNTIYF
-,-,TRBV6-6,TRBJ1-2,TGTGCCAGCAGTGCCGACAGGCCGAACTATGGCTACACCTTC,CASSADRPNYGYTF
TRBD1,-,TRBV10-3,TRBJ1-1,TGTGCCATCAGCCGTACAGGGGACACTGAAGCTTTCTTT,CAISRTGDTEAFF
TRBD1,once,TRBV27,TRBJ1-4,TGTGCCAGCAGTCCTCGGACAGGGCCTAATGAAAAACTGTTTTTT,CASSPRTGPNEKLFF
-,-,TRBV29-1,TRBJ1-2,TGCAGCGTTGGAGGGTTGTCAGGCTATGGCTACACCTTC,CSVGGLSGYGYTF
TRBD2,-,TRBV30,TRBJ2-1,TGTGCCTGGAGTGTAAAATTGGCGGGAGGGCCAATAAGCTACAATGAGCAGTTCTTC,CAWSVKLAGGPISYNEQFF
-,-,TRBV28,TRBJ1-1,TGTGCCAGCAGGTCCACGCGGGGGGACACTGAAGCTTTCTTT,CASRSTRGDTEAFF
-,-,TRBV27,TRBJ1-1,TGTGCCAGCAGTCCCCCGGGGGGGCTGAGCACTGAAGCTTTCTTT,CASSPPGGLSTEAFF
TRBD1,few,TRBV5-1,TRBJ1-5,TGCGCCAGCAGCTTTGGACAGGAAGGGCAGCCCCAGCATTTT,CASSFGQEGQPQHF
-,-,TRBV2,TRBJ1-2,TGTGCCAGCAGTGGCGGACAGATATATGGCTACACCTTC,CASSGGQIYGYTF
TRBD2,-,TRBV5-1,TRBJ2-3,TGCGCCAGCAGCCCTTTGGCGGGGGGAGATACGCAGTATTTT,CASSPLAGGDTQYF
-,-,TRBV25-1,TRBJ2-2,TGTGCCAGCAAAGAGTTCTCCGGGGAGCTGTTTTTT,CASKEFSGELFF
-,few,TRBV10-3,TRBJ1-1,TGTGCCACCGGGATGAACACTGAAGCTTTCTTT,CATGMNTEAFF
-,-,TRBV11-2,TRBJ1-2,TGTGCCAGCAGCCGAGCCCTGACACTAGCTAACTATGGCTACACCTTC,CASSRALTLANYGYTF
TRBD1,-,TRBV9,TRBJ1-1,TGTGCCAGCAGCGTAGATGGGACAGTGGGCGCTGCTGGCACTGAAGCTTTCTTT,CASSVDGTVGAAGTEAFF
-,-,TRBV28,TRBJ1-2,TGTGCCAGCAGTTTCTCCTCTGGGGCAGGCTATGGCTACACCTTC,CASSFSSGAGYGYTF
TRBD1,once,TRBV4-2,TRBJ1-2,TGTGCCAGCAGCCAAGAATCCCTGGGGACAGAGAACTATGGCTACACCTTC,CASSQESLGTENYGYTF
TRBD1,-,TRBV4-1,TRBJ1-1,TGCGCCAGCAGCCAAGAGAGACGCAGGGGGCTAATTCCCCCTTACAACACTGAAGCTTTCTTT,CASSQERRRGLIPPYNTEAFF
-,-,TRBV2,TRBJ1-1,TGTGCCAGCATAGTCGGGACACAGAACACTGAAGCTTTCTTT,CASIVGTQNTEAFF
-,-,TRBV5-1,TRBJ2-2,TGCGCCAGCAAGTCGCGGTCGAACACCGGGGAGCTGTTTTTT,CASKSRSNTGELFF
TRBD1,-,TRBV28,TRBJ2-7,TGTGCCAGCAGTTTAGGGACAGGGGTTGGGGGCTACGAGCAGTACTTC,CASSLGTGVGGYEQYF
TRBD1,-,TRBV28,TRBJ2-3,TGTGCCAGCAGGGGACAGGGGGCAGATACGCAGTATTTT,CASRGQGADTQYF
TRBD1,-,TRBV6-6,TRBJ1-1,TGTGCCAGCAGTGATCAGGGGGCATGGACTGAAGCTTTCTTT,CASSDQGAWTEAFF
TRBD1,once,TRBV11-2,TRBJ2-7,TGTGCCAGCAGCCCCACAGGGGAAGTCTACGAGCAGTACTTC,CASSPTGEVYEQYF
-,-,TRBV10-3,TRBJ1-3,TGTGCCATCAGTGAGTCAAGGAAGCTACCTAGGGGTTCAGGAAACACCATATATTTT,CAISESRKLPRGSGNTIYF
-,-,TRBV28,TRBJ1-5,TGTGCCAGCAGTTTATACAGTAATCATAATCAGCCCCAGCATTTT,CASSLYSNHNQPQHF
-,-,TRBV24-1,TRBJ2-3,TGTGCCACCAGTGACGCTCAGGGAAGGAGCACAGATACGCAGTATTTT,CATSDAQGRSTDTQYF